These T cell receptor beta chains were read from a single sample in a study of blood T cells in healthy people across ages. One entry per CDR3 protein results from TCRdb running MiXCR on the 5' RACE reads. The sample includes 1.4 million or so distinct CDR3 sequences, under 55% of them seen just once. Sequencing was performed on blood. All receptors come from a woman between 18 and 29 years old in good health. CDR3s include the opening cysteine and the closing phenylalanine or tryptophan. Fields, in order: V gene, J gene, D gene, clone size, CDR3 protein, CDR3 DNA. The D gene is left open where the match is weak. Some rows mark clone size as missing; the rest say once, few, many or name a class of expanded clone.

TRBV25-1	TRBJ1-2	-	-	CASSEFPQNGDGYTF	TGTGCCAGCAGTGAATTCCCACAAAACGGGGATGGCTACACCTTC
TRBV4-3	TRBJ2-7	TRBD2	few	CASSQVLAGGRKLYEQYF	TGCGCCAGCAGCCAAGTACTAGCGGGAGGACGCAAACTTTACGAGCAGTACTTC
TRBV29-1	TRBJ2-7	-	-	CSVGTRQRSREQYF	TGCAGCGTTGGTACCCGACAGAGGAGTCGCGAGCAGTACTTC
TRBV6-2/TRBV6-3	TRBJ2-1	TRBD2	-	CASSYLLGLAGAYNEQFF	TGTGCCAGCAGTTACCTACTAGGACTAGCGGGGGCCTACAATGAGCAGTTCTTC
TRBV7-2	TRBJ2-1	-	few	CASSLAWGRDNEQFF	TGTGCCAGCAGCTTAGCTTGGGGACGGGACAATGAGCAGTTCTTC
TRBV20-1	TRBJ2-7	TRBD2	few	CSASLLAGVSYEQYF	TGCAGTGCTAGCTTACTAGCGGGGGTTTCCTACGAGCAGTACTTC
TRBV21-1	TRBJ1-2	-	-	CASSKGTGHLPLYGYTF	TGTGCCAGCAGCAAAGGGACAGGGCATCTCCCTCTATATGGCTACACCTTC
TRBV12-3/TRBV12-4	TRBJ1-2	-	few	CASSLQVGRGVDGYTF	TGTGCCAGCAGTTTACAAGTCGGCAGGGGAGTCGATGGCTACACCTTC
TRBV7-2	TRBJ2-1	TRBD2	few	CASSLALTSGTYYEQFF	TGTGCCAGCAGCTTAGCGTTGACTAGCGGGACCTACTATGAGCAGTTCTTC
TRBV12-3/TRBV12-4	TRBJ2-5	-	-	CASSQGIILQETQYF	TGTGCCAGCAGCCAGGGCATAATCCTGCAAGAGACCCAGTACTTC
TRBV7-9	TRBJ1-1	-	few	CASSLAGGRVEEAFF	TGTGCCAGCAGCTTAGCTGGTGGGCGGGTGGAGGAAGCTTTCTTT
TRBV7-9	TRBJ1-1	TRBD1	few	CASSLVGTGRMNTEAFF	TGTGCCAGCAGCTTGGTTGGGACAGGGAGGATGAACACTGAAGCTTTCTTT
TRBV29-1	TRBJ2-1	-	-	CSVKMGLTNEQFF	TGCAGCGTTAAGATGGGACTGACGAATGAGCAGTTCTTC
TRBV28	TRBJ2-7	-	-	CASSSLRAERLNEQYF	TGCGCCAGCAGTTCCCTCCGGGCGGAACGGTTGAACGAGCAGTACTTC
TRBV30	TRBJ1-2	-	few	CAWKVPLNYGYTF	TGTGCCTGGAAGGTGCCCCTCAACTATGGCTACACCTTC
TRBV5-1	TRBJ2-7	TRBD1	-	CASSFRTGSTYEQYF	TGCGCCAGCAGCTTCCGGACAGGGAGCACCTACGAGCAGTACTTC
TRBV5-6	TRBJ2-7	TRBD1	few	CASSFPPGTGSSYEQYF	TGTGCCAGCAGCTTCCCCCCCGGGACAGGGAGCTCCTACGAGCAGTACTTC
TRBV9	TRBJ2-1	-	-	CASSVGPATEQFF	TGTGCCAGCAGCGTAGGTCCGGCAACCGAGCAGTTCTTC
TRBV10-3	TRBJ1-2	-	few	CAISDPTGDLANYGYTF	TGTGCCATCAGTGACCCGACAGGTGACCTAGCTAACTATGGCTACACCTTC
TRBV10-3	TRBJ2-7	TRBD1	-	CAISESVIRGNEQYF	TGTGCCATCAGTGAGTCTGTTATCAGGGGGAACGAGCAGTACTTC
TRBV25-1	TRBJ2-7	TRBD1	-	CASRAQGWIDYEQYF	TGTGCCAGCAGGGCACAGGGGTGGATCGACTACGAGCAGTACTTC
TRBV6-2/TRBV6-3	TRBJ2-1	TRBD1	-	CASSYYPGQGALEQFF	TGTGCCAGCAGTTACTATCCGGGACAGGGGGCTCTTGAGCAGTTCTTC
TRBV3-1	TRBJ2-1	TRBD1	-	CTSSLRDRHINEQFF	TGTACCAGCAGCCTCCGGGACAGGCACATCAATGAGCAGTTCTTC
TRBV4-1	TRBJ2-3	TRBD2	few	CASSQEKRGATQYF	TGCGCCAGCAGCCAAGAAAAGCGGGGCGCTACGCAGTATTTT
TRBV29-1	TRBJ2-1	-	-	CSAEGIYNEQFF	TGCAGCGCAGAGGGCATCTACAATGAGCAGTTCTTC
TRBV6-1	TRBJ2-7	-	few	CASSEALTGTYYEQYF	TGTGCCAGCAGTGAAGCCCTCACCGGGACATACTACGAGCAGTACTTC
TRBV4-1	TRBJ2-3	-	-	CASSKRGAGDTQYF	TGCGCCAGCAGCAAACGGGGCGCCGGAGATACGCAGTATTTT
TRBV6-2/TRBV6-3	TRBJ2-2	-	once	CASKGFSGELFF	TGTGCCAGCAAGGGGTTTTCCGGGGAGCTGTTTTTT
TRBV11-2	TRBJ2-1	TRBD2	few	CASSLGFAGGYEQFF	TGTGCCAGCAGCTTAGGTTTTGCGGGAGGGTATGAGCAGTTCTTC
TRBV24-1	TRBJ2-2	-	-	CATSDPLTGINTGELFF	TGTGCCACCAGTGATCCCCTTACAGGGATAAACACCGGGGAGCTGTTTTTT
TRBV12-3/TRBV12-4	TRBJ1-4	-	-	CASSTDATNEKLFF	TGTGCCAGCAGTACAGATGCAACTAATGAAAAACTGTTTTTT
TRBV20-1	TRBJ2-5	TRBD2	few	CRAELAGVKETQYF	TGCAGGGCCGAACTAGCGGGGGTAAAAGAGACCCAGTACTTC
TRBV7-9	TRBJ2-3	TRBD1	-	CASSRTGGYTDTQYF	TGTGCCAGCAGCCGGACAGGGGGATACACAGATACGCAGTATTTT
TRBV20-1	TRBJ2-7	TRBD2	few	CSVTGGGNEQYF	TGCAGTGTAACGGGGGGAGGGAACGAGCAGTACTTC
TRBV20-1	TRBJ1-1	-	few	CSARGSGRRTEAFF	TGCAGTGCTAGAGGTTCCGGGAGGAGGACTGAAGCTTTCTTT
TRBV7-2	TRBJ2-3	-	-	CASRGGSSTDTQYF	TGTGCCAGCAGAGGCGGATCTAGCACAGATACGCAGTATTTT
TRBV2	TRBJ1-5	-	-	CASRTRDGQPQHF	TGTGCCAGCAGGACCCGAGACGGGCAGCCCCAGCATTTT
TRBV11-2	TRBJ2-7	-	few	CASSLGVLTYEQYF	TGTGCCAGCAGCTTAGGGGTTCTTACCTACGAGCAGTACTTC
TRBV4-3	TRBJ1-1	TRBD1	few	CASSQVDRADTEAFF	TGCGCCAGCAGCCAAGTTGACAGGGCTGACACTGAAGCTTTCTTT
TRBV2	TRBJ2-5	-	few	CASSESRPGGQETQYF	TGTGCCAGCAGTGAATCGAGGCCAGGGGGGCAAGAGACCCAGTACTTC
TRBV10-3	TRBJ2-7	-	few	CAISERDGYEQYF	TGTGCCATCAGTGAGCGAGACGGCTACGAGCAGTACTTC
TRBV7-2	TRBJ2-3	TRBD1	few	CASRLRQGTDTQYF	TGTGCCAGCAGACTTCGACAGGGAACAGATACGCAGTATTTT
TRBV7-9	TRBJ2-1	-	-	CASSSAHLGSYNEQFF	TGTGCCAGCAGCTCAGCACACCTCGGCTCCTACAATGAGCAGTTCTTC
TRBV6-5	TRBJ2-6	TRBD1	-	CASSYSLMDRDSGANVLTF	TGTGCCAGCAGTTACTCGTTGATGGACAGGGACTCTGGGGCCAACGTCCTGACTTTC
TRBV29-1	TRBJ1-2	-	few	CSVGWGEHTF	TGCAGCGTTGGATGGGGGGAACACACCTTC